The sample holds a few counts of the clone carrying this T cell receptor (beta chain). What it binds is not known. The CDR3 has 12 residues. Germline CDR1 is PRHDT and CDR2 is FYEKMQ (reference sequence). V dropped 1 base and J dropped 8 bases, with 8 bases sitting between them. In the source study's methods: CDR3 differences across clinicopathological groups were used to build a distant-metastasis classifier for papillary thyroid cancer. TCRdb recomputed clones from the PCR reads via MiXCR. These V and J calls originate from TCRdb's pipeline instead of the authors' own analysis. The table lists tens of thousands of clones, roughly 28% of them singletons. The sample is drawn from a study of metastatic and nonmetastatic thyroid tumors. Looking at the study overall: Across peripheral blood and tumor or nodule tissue samples taken from malignant and benign thyroid patients, the repertoires were compared with one another. Broader study findings: It was reportedly found that TCR beta diversity was significantly higher in malignant thyroid tumors than in benign nodules, a difference seen in both blood and tumor samples.

Every patient was untreated before thyroid surgery. The chain has TRBV13 and TRBJ1-2, with D unclear. The receptor's source is a male donor with papillary thyroid cancer or a benign thyroid nodule (not recorded which). Some clones in this sample may be carry-over from other donors' samples. Sequences were obtained from blood. The CDR3 region is CASSLEGWGYTF. The CDR3 nucleotides are TGTGCCAGCAGCTTAGAAGGATGGGGCTACACCTTC.